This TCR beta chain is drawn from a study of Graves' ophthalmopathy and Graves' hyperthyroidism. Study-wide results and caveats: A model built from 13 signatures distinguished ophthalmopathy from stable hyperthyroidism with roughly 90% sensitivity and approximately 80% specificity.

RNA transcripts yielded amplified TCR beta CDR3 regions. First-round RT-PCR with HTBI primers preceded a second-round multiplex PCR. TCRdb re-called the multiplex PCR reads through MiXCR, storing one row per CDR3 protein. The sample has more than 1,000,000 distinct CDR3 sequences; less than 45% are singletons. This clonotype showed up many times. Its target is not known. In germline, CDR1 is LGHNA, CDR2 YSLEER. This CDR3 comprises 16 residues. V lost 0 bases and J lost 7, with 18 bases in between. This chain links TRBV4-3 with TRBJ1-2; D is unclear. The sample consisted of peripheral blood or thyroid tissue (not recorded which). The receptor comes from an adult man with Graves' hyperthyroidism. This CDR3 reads CASSQDLAGPSRGYTF. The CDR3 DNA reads TGCGCCAGCAGCCAAGATCTTGCCGGACCTTCCCGTGGCTACACCTTC.